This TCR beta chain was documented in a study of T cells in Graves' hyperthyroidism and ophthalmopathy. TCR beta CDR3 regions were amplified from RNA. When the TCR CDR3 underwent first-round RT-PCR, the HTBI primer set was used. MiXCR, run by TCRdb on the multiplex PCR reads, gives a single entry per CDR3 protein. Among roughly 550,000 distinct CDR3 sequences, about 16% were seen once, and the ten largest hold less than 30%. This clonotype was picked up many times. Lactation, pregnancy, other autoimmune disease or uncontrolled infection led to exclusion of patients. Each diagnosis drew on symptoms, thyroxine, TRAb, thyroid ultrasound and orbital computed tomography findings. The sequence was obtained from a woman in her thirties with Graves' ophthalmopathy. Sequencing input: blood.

For the CDR3, the DNA is TGTGCCATCAGTGGGGTAGCCTCCTACAATGAGCAGTTCTTC. Residues: CAISGVASYNEQFF. The J gene is TRBJ2-1, the V gene TRBV10-3; D is uncertain. Trimming removed 4 bases from V and 0 bases from J, with 7 bases in between. Looked up from germline, CDR1 is ENHRY and CDR2 is SYGVKD. This CDR3 spans 14 amino acids.